Following are 18 T cell receptor beta chains from one sample sequenced in a study of cytotoxic CD8 clonotypes in ibrutinib-treated CLL. TCRdb's table, derived via immunoSEQ multiplex PCR, lists solely in-frame clones and lacks some. This table holds over 70,000 clones, 85% to 90% found once. The material was PBMCs, obtained before ibrutinib treatment. These receptors were taken from a human donor with chronic lymphocytic leukemia.

This clone was counted a single time. In DNA, the CDR3 is TGTGCCAGTCAAACAGGGCAAGACACCGGGGAGCTGTTTTTT. This gives the protein CASQTGQDTGELFF. The chain uses TRBV18 and TRBJ2-2, with D possibly matching TRBD1 (6 bases). CDR3 length: 14 amino acids. The germline CDR1 and CDR2 sequences are KGHSH and LQKENI. V was cut by 9 bases and J by 3 bases, with 14 bases left in between.

This clone was counted a few times. The V gene is TRBV5-1, the J gene TRBJ1-1; D remains ambiguous. CDR3 length: 16 amino acids. Germline CDR1 SGHRS, CDR2 YFSETQ. V was trimmed by 0 bases and J by 1 base, leaving 13 bases between them. This CDR3 reads CASSLGWQQQNTEAFF. DNA for the CDR3: TGCGCCAGCAGCTTGGGTTGGCAACAGCAGAACACTGAAGCTTTCTTT.

The sample holds a few counts of this clone. The chain joins TRBV2 to TRBJ2-1, with 9 bases identical to TRBD1. Germline trimming cut 8 bases from V and 7 bases from J; bases unmatched to any gene: 9. Germline assignment: CDR1 SNHLY and CDR2 FYNNEI. There are 14 residues in the CDR3. The CDR3 reads CASHDRGSYNEQFF. The CDR3 DNA is TGTGCCAGCCACGACAGGGGGTCGTATAATGAGCAGTTCTTC.

The chain is built from TRBV27 and TRBJ2-7; possibly TRBD1 or TRBD2 for D (5 bases each). Deletions cut 6 bases from V and 8 bases from J, with 20 bases between. There are 14 residues in the CDR3. Germline V gene lookup returns CDR1 MNHEY and CDR2 SMNVEV (reference sequence). The CDR3 sequence is CASRAGTSPGKQYF. CDR3 nucleotides: TGTGCCAGCAGAGCCGGGACGTCCCCTGGTAAGCAGTACTTC.

This chain joins TRBV6-4 and TRBJ2-2; D tentatively fits TRBD1 or TRBD2 (6 bases each). The CDR3 covers 14 residues. Germline values: CDR1 MRHNA, CDR2 SNTAGT. The V gene lost 6 bases and the J gene lost 1 base, with 9 bases spanning the gap. The CDR3 coding sequence is TGTGCCAGCAGGGGGGGCCAGAACACCGGGGAGCTGTTTTTT. Its translation is CASRGGQNTGELFF.

The chain has TRBV7-3 and TRBJ1-1, with D perhaps TRBD1 (5 bases). V was trimmed by 5 bases and J by 1 base, leaving 14 bases between them. The CDR3 runs 15 residues. Per the germline V gene, CDR1 is SGHTA and CDR2 is FQGTGA. Here the CDR3 DNA reads TGTGCCAGCAGCCAACTGTCAACAGGGAACACTGAAGCTTTCTTT. It codes for CASSQLSTGNTEAFF.

This rearrangement joins TRBV27 to TRBJ1-5, with D maybe TRBD1 (6 bases). The CDR3 runs to 13 residues. Trimming took off 9 bases at V and 3 bases at J, with 12 bases between the two ends. The V gene's germline CDR1 is MNHEY and CDR2 SMNVEV (reference sequence). The CDR3 DNA is TGTGCCAGTCGGACAGACTACAATCAGCCCCAGCATTTT. As protein: CASRTDYNQPQHF.

V and J are TRBV5-6 and TRBJ2-7, with 9 bases lining up with TRBD1. Unmatched junction bases numbered 6, after V lost 1 base and J lost 4 bases. Germline V lookup: CDR1 SGHDT, CDR2 YYEEEE. The CDR3 sequence is 15 residues long. This CDR3 reads CASSLPLDRGYEQYF. The DNA of the CDR3 is TGTGCCAGCAGCTTGCCGCTAGACAGGGGGTACGAGCAGTACTTC.

This clone was recorded once. The rearrangement joins TRBV23-1 to TRBJ2-1; weak D call: TRBD2 (6 bases). TRBV23-1 is known as an ORF, though its function is uncertain. This CDR3 comprises 15 residues. Trimming pared 9 bases from V and 2 bases from J, leaving 17 bases between. The chain's CDR3 is CARREFAGAYNEQFF. The CDR3 bases are TGCGCCAGACGGGAGTTCGCGGGCGCCTACAATGAGCAGTTCTTC.

This clone appeared a single time. V usage is TRBV5-1 and J usage is TRBJ2-1, with 7 bases matching TRBD2. From germline, CDR1 is SGHRS and CDR2 YFSETQ. There are 16 residues in the CDR3. V lost 1 base, J lost 4 bases, and 8 bases stayed unmatched. The CDR3 DNA reads TGCGCCAGCAGCTTGAGTATTAGCGGGCCGTACAATGAGCAGTTCTTC. Its protein is CASSLSISGPYNEQFF.

The V call is TRBV19, the J call TRBJ2-3; a weak D match, TRBD1 (5 bases). Trimming left V 6 bases short and J 6 bases short, with 16 bases between. Germline assignment: CDR1 LNHDA and CDR2 SQIVND (reference sequence). CDR3 length: 14 residues. This chain's CDR3 is CASSSRADPDTQYF. CDR3 DNA: TGTGCCAGTAGCTCCAGGGCAGATCCTGATACGCAGTATTTT.

This clone was counted a few times. V and J are TRBV21-1 and TRBJ1-5. TRBV21-1 is reported as a pseudogene. This CDR3 region has 17 residues. The CDR3 DNA follows: TGTGCCAGCAGCCCCTATTCAGTGAACGTCTTGGGGAAGCCCCAGCATTTT. It encodes CASSPYSVNVLGKPQHF.

This sequence joins TRBV5-1 and TRBJ2-7; 7 nucleotides match TRBD2. The V gene's germline CDR1 is SGHRS and CDR2 YFSETQ. Losses at the gene ends were 0 bases for V and 3 bases for J; bases not matched to a gene: 6. The CDR3 has 15 amino acids. This chain's CDR3 is CASSLDTRGSYEQYF. CDR3 in DNA: TGCGCCAGCAGCTTGGATACTCGCGGGAGCTACGAGCAGTACTTC.

This clone came up a few times. This chain joins TRBV2 and TRBJ2-2, with D unresolved. V was trimmed by 3 bases and J by 7 bases, leaving 0 bases between them. The germline V gene encodes CDR1 SNHLY and CDR2 FYNNEI. The CDR3 runs to 10 residues. The CDR3 spells CASSDGELFF. In DNA form, the CDR3 reads TGTGCCAGCAGTGACGGGGAGCTGTTTTTT.

This clone has just one count. The rearrangement uses TRBV7-6 and TRBJ2-7, with a possible D match to TRBD2 (5 bases). The ends were cut back, 6 bases at V and 3 bases at J, with 18 bases in the middle. The germline gives CDR1 SGHVS, CDR2 FNYEAQ. CDR3 length: 15 residues. The CDR3 bases are TGTGCCAGCAGTCATAGCGTCTCCCGAGGCTACGAGCAGTACTTC. It specifies CASSHSVSRGYEQYF.

The J gene is TRBJ2-7, the V gene TRBV10-3; 14 bases fit TRBD2. There are 15 residues in the CDR3. J gave up 12 bases and V 2 bases, and 9 bases lay outside the gene matches. Germline V gene sequence: CDR1 ENHRY, CDR2 SYGVKD. CDR3 sequence (DNA): TGTGCCATCAGTGAGGGACTAGCGGGAGGTCTCTCCTGGTACTTC. Protein sequence: CAISEGLAGGLSWYF.

The J gene is TRBJ1-1, the V gene TRBV30, with 7 positions matching TRBD1. The CDR3 is 14 amino acids. Looked up from germline, CDR1 is GTSNPN and CDR2 is SVGIG (reference sequence). Trimming cost V 4 bases and J 2 bases; bases outside gene matches: 7. The CDR3 sequence is CAWTRDRKNTEAFF. CDR3 coding DNA: TGTGCCTGGACCCGGGACAGAAAAAACACTGAAGCTTTCTTT.

This clone was detected once. The chain couples TRBV9 to TRBJ1-4, with TRBD1 as a possible D gene (6 bases). CDR3 length: 15 amino acids. In germline, CDR1 is SGDLS, CDR2 YYNGEE. Trimming took off 4 bases at V and 7 bases at J, with 17 bases between the two ends. CDR3 region: CASSPRRGDIEKLFF. The CDR3 DNA reads TGTGCCAGCAGCCCTCGTAGGGGGGACATTGAAAAACTGTTTTTT.